The present T cell receptor (beta chain) was sequenced within a study of blood T cell repertoires in COVID-19. The wider study: PBMCs, B-cell-depleted T cells, or T cells provided the cDNA or gDNA that made up the material.

The CDR3 runs to 12 residues. Germline values: CDR1 MNHEY, CDR2 SMNVEV (reference sequence). A remark on this clone: The junction shows a germline mismatch at one end, possibly a read error.

Assay used: immunoSEQ multiplex PCR; TCRdb lists only in-frame clones, some missing. Of 150,000 to 200,000 clones in the sample, approximately 86% were seen once. The sample consisted of peripheral blood. This clonotype originated in a man aged 55 to 70 with acute or convalescent COVID-19. The chain carries TRBV27 and TRBJ2-5, with 7 bases that match TRBD2. The CDR3, as DNA: TGCCTCCGTGGGGGAGGGTCTGAGACCCAGTACTTC. Amino acid sequence: CLRGGGSETQYF.